The 15 T cell receptor beta chains reported below all come from one sample, sequenced in a study of T cell repertoires in cytomegalovirus infection. TCRdb re-analysed the reads in MiXCR, keeping a single row per CDR3 protein. The repertoire consists of roughly 230,000 distinct CDR3 sequences, with more than 15% occurring once and the leading ten covering about half. The sequencing sample was made of CD8+ T cells from PBMCs. All receptors come from a human donor in good health (CMV status not recorded). Some clones in this sample may be carry-over from other donors' samples.

This chain uses TRBV4-1 with TRBJ2-2, with D possibly matching TRBD2 (6 bases). The CDR3 contains 15 residues. The germline V gene has CDR1 MGHRA and CDR2 YSYEKL. Trimming removed 4 bases at V and 5 bases at J, with 14 bases between. The CDR3, as DNA: TGCGCCAGCAGCCCCGGGGAGGACGGAACCGGGGAGCTGTTTTTT. This gives the protein CASSPGEDGTGELFF.

In regard to this clonotype: Lacking the conserved final phenylalanine or tryptophan, this CDR3 likely reflects a read error. The V gene is TRBV20-1, the J gene TRBJ2-1; D is unclear. V was clipped by 5 bases and J by 5 bases, with 16 bases between them. The germline CDR1 and CDR2 sequences are DFQATT and SNEGSKA (reference sequence). This CDR3 spans 14 amino acids. The CDR3 DNA is TGCAGTGCTGGGGATGAGGACGCCCACAATGAGCAGTTCTTG. Residues: CSAGDEDAHNEQFL.

The V and J genes are TRBV11-2 and TRBJ2-7, with TRBD2 as a possible D gene (7 bases). V was cut by 3 bases and J by 6 bases, with 18 bases left in between. Germline loops: CDR1 SGHAT, CDR2 FQNNGV. This CDR3 is built from 15 residues. The CDR3: CASSFEGGPLREQYF. The CDR3, as DNA: TGTGCCAGCAGCTTTGAGGGGGGGCCTCTGCGCGAGCAGTACTTC.

The J gene is TRBJ2-2, the V gene TRBV11-2; the D gene is possibly TRBD1 (6 bases). Germline values: CDR1 SGHAT, CDR2 FQNNGV. The CDR3 has 18 amino acids. Trimming took 5 bases from V and 0 from J, leaving 19 bases between them. The CDR3 spells CASSRTLVEGANTGELFF. The CDR3 DNA reads as TGTGCCAGCAGCCGCACCTTGGTCGAGGGGGCGAACACCGGGGAGCTGTTTTTT. Full variable domain (rest looked up from reference TRBV11-2 and TRBJ2-2): EAGVAQSPRYKIIEKRQSVAFWCNPISGHATLYWYQQILGQGPKLLIQFQNNGVVDDSQLPKDRFSAERLKGVDSTLKIQPAKLEDSAVYLCASSRTLVEGANTGELFFGEGSRLTVL.

This rearrangement joins TRBV12-3 or TRBV12-4 to TRBJ2-3, with D tentatively TRBD2 (6 bases). With 5 bases removed from V and 4 bases from J, the gap between germline ends came to 16 bases. This CDR3 spans 15 amino acids. The CDR3 DNA is TGTGCCAGCAGTGCGGACTATGGGTCCTCAGATACGCAGTATTTT. Protein product: CASSADYGSSDTQYF.

This clonotype was seen repeatedly, ten times or more. The rearrangement links TRBV6-2 or TRBV6-3 to TRBJ2-3; D is uncertain. The CDR3 length is 11 residues. V gave up 8 bases and J gave up 2 bases, with 5 bases separating them. The germline CDR1 and CDR2 sequences are MNHEY and SVGEGT. Written as DNA, the CDR3 is TGTGCCAGCGAGGACACAGATACGCAGTATTTT. Protein sequence: CASEDTDTQYF.

This clonotype was found a few times. J is TRBJ1-1 and V is TRBV5-1; 7 bases line up with TRBD1. Looked up from germline, CDR1 is SGHRS and CDR2 is YFSETQ. Losses at the gene ends were 0 bases for V and 4 bases for J; bases not matched to a gene: 6. The CDR3 spans 15 residues. CDR3 bases: TGCGCCAGCAGCTTGGACGGACAGGAGGGCACTGAAGCTTTCTTT. Its translation is CASSLDGQEGTEAFF.

The chain is built from TRBV4-3 and TRBJ1-5; TRBD1 might be the D (5 bases). Germline CDR1 and CDR2: LGHNA and YSLEER. V lost 0 bases and J lost 7, with 13 bases in between. This CDR3 has 15 amino acids. The CDR3 DNA is TGCGCCAGCAGCCAAGATAGTGGGGGACGGCAGCCCCAGCATTTT. Its translation is CASSQDSGGRQPQHF.

This clonotype was counted many times. The CDR3 sequence: CSARDGGVWDTQYF. The CDR3 DNA reads TGCAGTGCTAGAGATGGCGGCGTTTGGGATACGCAGTATTTT. V usage is TRBV20-1 and J usage is TRBJ2-3; no clear D gene. V was shortened by 0 bases and J by 6 bases, with 13 bases between the two germline ends. This CDR3 has 14 amino acids. Per germline, CDR1 DFQATT and CDR2 SNEGSKA (reference sequence).

V and J are TRBV28 and TRBJ2-1, with TRBD2 identical over 7 bases. Germline V gene sequence: CDR1 MDHEN, CDR2 SYDVKM. The J segment lost 0 bases and the V segment lost 4 bases, leaving 9 bases of the junction unmatched. CDR3 size: 17 residues. CDR3 in DNA: TGTGCCAGCAGTTGGCAAGGAGCTAGCGGCTCCTACAATGAGCAGTTCTTC. This sequence encodes CASSWQGASGSYNEQFF.

This clonotype occurred a few times. V and J are TRBV28 and TRBJ2-7; maybe TRBD1 (7 bases). The CDR3 totals 15 residues. Trimming pared 1 base from V and 5 bases from J, leaving 15 bases between. The germline V gene encodes CDR1 MDHEN and CDR2 SYDVKM. The CDR3 loop is CASSLYGAGGNEQYF. CDR3 nucleotide sequence: TGTGCCAGCAGTTTATATGGCGCAGGGGGGAACGAGCAGTACTTC. The full variable domain, its missing parts supplied by reference TRBV28 and TRBJ2-7, is DVKVTQSSRYLVKRTGEKVFLECVQDMDHENMFWYRQDPGLGLRLIYFSYDVKMKEKGDIPEGYSVSREKKERFSLILESASTNQTSMYLCASSLYGAGGNEQYFGPGTRLTVT.

This clonotype has at least ten counts. The V gene is TRBV12-3 or TRBV12-4, the J gene TRBJ2-2; D gene unclear. Trimming pared 3 bases from V and 3 bases from J, leaving 8 bases between. This CDR3 region has 14 residues. DNA for the CDR3: TGTGCCAGCAGTTTTTCAACACACACCGGGGAGCTGTTTTTT. Its translation is CASSFSTHTGELFF.

This clonotype was seen a handful of times. The genes are TRBV5-1 and TRBJ2-5; no reliable D call. Looked up from germline, CDR1 is SGHRS and CDR2 is YFSETQ. This CDR3 has 15 amino acids. V lost 4 bases, J lost 1 base, and 14 bases lay in between. The CDR3 nucleotides read TGCGCCAGCAGCCCTCAGCCGACCACCCAAGAGACCCAGTACTTC. The encoded protein is CASSPQPTTQETQYF.

In its sample, this clonotype was seen many times. V gene TRBV28 combines with J gene TRBJ1-4, with 7 bases that match TRBD1. Germline V gene sequence: CDR1 MDHEN, CDR2 SYDVKM. This CDR3 region has 14 residues. With V trimmed by 7 bases and J by 6 bases, 8 bases remained unmatched. The CDR3 bases are TGTGCCAGCACCTTCAGGGGGGAGGATGAAAAACTGTTTTTT. Translated, it gives CASTFRGEDEKLFF.

The sample holds a few counts of this clonotype. The CDR3 sequence is CASSPHNRGTLGYTF. The CDR3 region has the DNA TGTGCCAGCAGTCCCCATAACAGGGGGACGCTTGGCTACACCTTC. The rearrangement uses TRBV28 and TRBJ1-2, with TRBD1 matching over 8 bases. CDR1 MDHEN and CDR2 SYDVKM come from the germline V gene. The V gene end was trimmed by 5 bases and the J gene end by 7 bases; junction bases not matched to a gene: 12. The CDR3 is made up of 15 amino acids.